Listed below are T cell receptor beta chains from one sample, sequenced in a study of tumor and adjacent non-tumor tissue in lung cancer. TCRdb called the multiplex PCR reads again in MiXCR, with one record for every CDR3 protein. The sample records approximately 120,000 distinct CDR3 sequences, about 65% being singletons. The sequenced sample consisted of distant non-tumor lung tissue. The source of these receptors is a man in his 60s with non-small cell lung cancer. Both conserved end residues are part of each CDR3. Each record gives: J gene, D gene, clone size, V gene, CDR3 DNA, CDR3 protein. The D gene is left open where the match is weak. Part of the rows lack a size; the others show once, few, many or a class for expanded clones.

TRBJ2-4	TRBD1	few	TRBV19	TGTGCCAGTAGTATTACAGGGGGGTCTAAAAACATTCAGTACTTC	CASSITGGSKNIQYF
TRBJ2-1	NA	once	TRBV6-2/TRBV6-3	TGTGCCTGCAGTGCGGACGGGAGCTCCTACAATGAGCAGTTCTTC	CACSADGSSYNEQFF
TRBJ2-5	NA	NA	TRBV7-9	TGTGCCAGCAGCTCCCTGAACTCGCGGGAGACCCAGTACTTC	CASSSLNSRETQYF
TRBJ1-2	NA	once	TRBV5-5	TGTGCCAGCAGCGGACATAACATCTTTGGCTACATCTTC	CASSGHNIFGYIF
TRBJ2-3	NA	NA	TRBV5-1	TGCGCCAGCAGCTTGGTAGGACGAACCACAGATACGCAGTATTTT	CASSLVGRTTDTQYF
TRBJ2-1	TRBD2	once	TRBV10-1	TGCGCCAGCCAAGGACTAGCGGAGAGCACCTACAATGGGCAGTTCTTC	CASQGLAESTYNGQFF
TRBJ2-2	NA	many	TRBV29-1	TGCAGCGTTGCCCCGACCCGGGGTGGGGAGCTGTTTTTT	CSVAPTRGGELFF
TRBJ2-4	TRBD1	NA	TRBV12-3/TRBV12-4	TGTGCCGGCAGTCCATTCGGGACAGGGGAAGGCAATCAGTACTTC	CAGSPFGTGEGNQYF
TRBJ1-1	TRBD1	NA	TRBV7-3	TGTGCCAGCAGCAGGACAGGGATGAACACTGAAACTTTCTTT	CASSRTGMNTETFF
TRBJ1-2	NA	NA	TRBV4-3	TGCGTCAGCAGCCAAACCGGATTGTATGGCTACACCTTC	CVSSQTGLYGYTF
TRBJ2-1	TRBD2	medium-sized	TRBV11-3	TGTGCCAGCTTAGAGGGACTAGCGGGAGGGCCTGGGAATGAGCAGTTCTTC	CASLEGLAGGPGNEQFF
TRBJ1-5	NA	NA	TRBV6-2/TRBV6-3	TGTGCCAGCAGTTACGGGAAGGTCCTCTATAGCAATCAGCCCCAGCATTTT	CASSYGKVLYSNQPQHF
TRBJ2-5	TRBD2	large	TRBV11-3	TGTGCCAGCAGCTTAGATGCGGGAGACGAAGAGACCCAGTACTTC	CASSLDAGDEETQYF